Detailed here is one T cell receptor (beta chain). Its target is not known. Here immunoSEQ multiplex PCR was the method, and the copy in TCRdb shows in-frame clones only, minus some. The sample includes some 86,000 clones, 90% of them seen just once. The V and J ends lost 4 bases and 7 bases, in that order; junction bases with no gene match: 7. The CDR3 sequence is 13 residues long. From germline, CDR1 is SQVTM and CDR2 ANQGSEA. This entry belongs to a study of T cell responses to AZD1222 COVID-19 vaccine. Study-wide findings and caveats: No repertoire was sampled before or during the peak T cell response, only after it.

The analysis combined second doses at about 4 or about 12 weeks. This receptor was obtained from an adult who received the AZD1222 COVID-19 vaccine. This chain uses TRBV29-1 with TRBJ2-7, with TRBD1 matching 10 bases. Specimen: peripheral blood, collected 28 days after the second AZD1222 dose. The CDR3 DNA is TGCAGCGTTGTCAGACAGGGGGCTGAAGAGCAGTACTTC. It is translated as CSVVRQGAEEQYF.